A single T cell receptor beta chain is shown here with its context. TCRdb's copy holds only in-frame clones and misses some; the assay was immunoSEQ multiplex PCR. Of 300,000 or so clones listed, just over 90% are singletons. The sample belongs to a study of blood T cell repertoires in COVID-19. V was clipped by 0 bases and J by 1 base, with 23 bases between them. This CDR3 comprises 20 residues. Per the germline V gene, CDR1 is SGHRS and CDR2 is YFSETQ. The chain joins TRBV5-1 to TRBJ2-1; weak D call: TRBD2 (6 bases). Sequencing used peripheral blood. This receptor was taken from a woman younger than 45 with COVID-19, enrolled during active disease. CDR3 DNA: TGCGCCAGCAGCTTGGCCCGGGAGTCGGTTGGGCCTATATCCTACAATGAGCAGTTCTTC. It yields the protein CASSLARESVGPISYNEQFF.